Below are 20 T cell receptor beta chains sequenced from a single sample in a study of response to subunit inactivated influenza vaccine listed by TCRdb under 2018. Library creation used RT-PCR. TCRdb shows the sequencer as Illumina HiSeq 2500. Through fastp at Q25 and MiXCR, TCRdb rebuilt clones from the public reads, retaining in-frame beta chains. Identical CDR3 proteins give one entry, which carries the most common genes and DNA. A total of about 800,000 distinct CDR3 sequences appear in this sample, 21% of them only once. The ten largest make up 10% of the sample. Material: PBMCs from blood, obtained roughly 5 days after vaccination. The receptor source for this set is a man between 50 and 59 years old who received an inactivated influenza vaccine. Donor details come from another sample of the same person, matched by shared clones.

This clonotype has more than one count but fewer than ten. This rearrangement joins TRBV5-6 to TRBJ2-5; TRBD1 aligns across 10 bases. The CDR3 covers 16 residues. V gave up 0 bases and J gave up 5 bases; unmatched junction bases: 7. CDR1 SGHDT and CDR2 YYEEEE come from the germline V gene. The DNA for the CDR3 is TGTGCCAGCAGCTTGGTTGGACAGGGGGTTATGGAGACCCAGTACTTC. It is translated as CASSLVGQGVMETQYF.

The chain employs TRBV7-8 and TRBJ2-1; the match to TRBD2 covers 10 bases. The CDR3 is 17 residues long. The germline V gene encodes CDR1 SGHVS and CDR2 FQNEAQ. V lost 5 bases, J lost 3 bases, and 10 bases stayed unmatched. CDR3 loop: CASSPAPAGGLYNEQFF. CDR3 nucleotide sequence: TGTGCCAGCAGCCCCGCCCCAGCGGGGGGGCTCTACAATGAGCAGTTCTTC.

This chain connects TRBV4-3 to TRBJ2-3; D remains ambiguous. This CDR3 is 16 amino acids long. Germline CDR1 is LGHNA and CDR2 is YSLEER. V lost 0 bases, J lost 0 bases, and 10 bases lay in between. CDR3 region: CASSQEPGPSTDTQYF. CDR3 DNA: TGCGCCAGCAGCCAAGAACCGGGCCCTAGCACAGATACGCAGTATTTT.

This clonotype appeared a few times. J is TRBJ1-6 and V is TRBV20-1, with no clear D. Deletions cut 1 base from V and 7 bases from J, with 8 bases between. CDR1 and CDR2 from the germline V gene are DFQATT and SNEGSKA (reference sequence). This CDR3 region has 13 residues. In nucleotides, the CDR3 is TGCAGTGCTAGAGCACTAGCGAATTCACCCCTCCACTTT. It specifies CSARALANSPLHF.

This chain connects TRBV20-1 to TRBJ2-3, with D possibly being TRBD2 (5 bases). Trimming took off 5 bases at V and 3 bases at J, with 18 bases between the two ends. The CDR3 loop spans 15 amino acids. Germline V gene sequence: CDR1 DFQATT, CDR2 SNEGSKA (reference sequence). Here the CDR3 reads CSALSDIGKTDTQYF. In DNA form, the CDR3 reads TGCAGTGCTCTCAGTGATATCGGGAAGACAGATACGCAGTATTTT.

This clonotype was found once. CDR3 protein: CASTERDEQYF. As DNA, the CDR3 is TGTGCCAGCACGGAGAGGGACGAGCAGTACTTC. The chain carries TRBV28 and TRBJ2-7; D is possibly TRBD2 (5 bases). The CDR3 is 11 residues long. Looked up from germline, CDR1 is MDHEN and CDR2 is SYDVKM. V lost 7 bases to trimming and J lost 5 bases, with 9 bases between them.

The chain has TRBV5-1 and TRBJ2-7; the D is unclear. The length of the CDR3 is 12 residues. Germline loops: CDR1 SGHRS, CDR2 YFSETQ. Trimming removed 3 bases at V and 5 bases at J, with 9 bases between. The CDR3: CASSSTHNEQYF. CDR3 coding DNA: TGCGCCAGCAGCTCAACACACAACGAGCAGTACTTC.

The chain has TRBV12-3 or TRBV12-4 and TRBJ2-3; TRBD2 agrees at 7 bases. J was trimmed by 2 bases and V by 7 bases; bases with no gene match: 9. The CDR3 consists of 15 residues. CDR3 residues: CASMAREAHTDTQYF. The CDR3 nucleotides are TGTGCCAGCATGGCCCGGGAGGCACACACAGATACGCAGTATTTT.

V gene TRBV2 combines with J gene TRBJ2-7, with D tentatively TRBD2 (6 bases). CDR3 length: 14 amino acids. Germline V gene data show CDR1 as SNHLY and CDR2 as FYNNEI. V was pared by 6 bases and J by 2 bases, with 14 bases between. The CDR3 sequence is CASRRSEGPYEQYF. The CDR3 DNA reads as TGTGCCAGCAGGCGATCGGAGGGCCCCTACGAGCAGTACTTC.

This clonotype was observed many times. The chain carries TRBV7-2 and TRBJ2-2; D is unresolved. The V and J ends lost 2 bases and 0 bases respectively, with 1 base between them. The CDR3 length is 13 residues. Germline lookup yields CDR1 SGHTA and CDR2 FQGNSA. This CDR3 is CASSLPNTGELFF. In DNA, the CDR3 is TGTGCCAGCAGCTTACCGAACACCGGGGAGCTGTTTTTT.

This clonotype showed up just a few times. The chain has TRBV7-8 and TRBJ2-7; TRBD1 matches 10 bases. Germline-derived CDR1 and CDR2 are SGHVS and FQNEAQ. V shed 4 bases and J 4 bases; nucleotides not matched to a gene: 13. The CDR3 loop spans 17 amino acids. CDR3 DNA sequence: TGTGCCAGCAGCTGGCACCGACAGGGGGCACGAGTATACGAGCAGTACTTC. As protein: CASSWHRQGARVYEQYF.

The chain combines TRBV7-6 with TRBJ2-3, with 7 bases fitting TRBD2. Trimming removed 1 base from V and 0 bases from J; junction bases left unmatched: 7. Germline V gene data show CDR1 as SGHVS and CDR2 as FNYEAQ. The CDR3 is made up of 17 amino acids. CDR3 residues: CASSLGSAGVSTDTQYF. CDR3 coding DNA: TGTGCCAGCAGCTTAGGATCCGCGGGAGTTAGCACAGATACGCAGTATTTT.

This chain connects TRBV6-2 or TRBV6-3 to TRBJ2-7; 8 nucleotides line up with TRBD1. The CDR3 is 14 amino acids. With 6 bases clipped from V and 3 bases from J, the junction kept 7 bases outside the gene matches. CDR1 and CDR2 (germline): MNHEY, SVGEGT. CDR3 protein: CASRDDRGGYEQYF. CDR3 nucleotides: TGTGCCAGCAGAGATGACAGGGGAGGCTACGAGCAGTACTTC.

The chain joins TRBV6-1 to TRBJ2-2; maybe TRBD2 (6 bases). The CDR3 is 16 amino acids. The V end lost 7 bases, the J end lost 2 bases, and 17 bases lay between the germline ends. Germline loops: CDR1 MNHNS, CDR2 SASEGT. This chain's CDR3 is CASNAVSGVNTGELFF. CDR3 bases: TGTGCCAGCAACGCCGTATCGGGGGTAAACACCGGGGAGCTGTTTTTT.

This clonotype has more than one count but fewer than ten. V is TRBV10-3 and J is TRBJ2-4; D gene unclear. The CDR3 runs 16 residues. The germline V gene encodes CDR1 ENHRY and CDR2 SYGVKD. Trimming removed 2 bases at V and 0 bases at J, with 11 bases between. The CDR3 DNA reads TGTGCCATCAGTGAGAGCAGCCTACTAGCCAAAAACATTCAGTACTTC. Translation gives CAISESSLLAKNIQYF.

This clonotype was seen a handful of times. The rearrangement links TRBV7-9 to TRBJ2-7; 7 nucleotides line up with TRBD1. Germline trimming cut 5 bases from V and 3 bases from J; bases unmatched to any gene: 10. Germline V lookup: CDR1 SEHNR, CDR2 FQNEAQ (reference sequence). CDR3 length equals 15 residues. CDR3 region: CASSQHRDSIYEQYF. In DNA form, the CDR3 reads TGTGCCAGCAGCCAACACCGGGACAGTATCTACGAGCAGTACTTC.

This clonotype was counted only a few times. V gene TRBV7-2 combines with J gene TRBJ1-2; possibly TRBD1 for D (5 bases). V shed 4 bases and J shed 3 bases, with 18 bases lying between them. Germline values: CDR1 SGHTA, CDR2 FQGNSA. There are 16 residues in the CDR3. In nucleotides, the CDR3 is TGTGCCAGCAGCTCCTCCCCCCACCCGGGGGACTATGGCTACACCTTC. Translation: CASSSSPHPGDYGYTF.

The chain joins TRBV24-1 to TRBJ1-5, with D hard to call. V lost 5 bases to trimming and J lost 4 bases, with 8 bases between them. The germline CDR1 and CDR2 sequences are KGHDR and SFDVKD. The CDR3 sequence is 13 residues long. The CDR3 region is CATSGLGNQPQHF. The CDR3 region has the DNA TGTGCCACCAGTGGACTGGGGAATCAGCCCCAGCATTTT.

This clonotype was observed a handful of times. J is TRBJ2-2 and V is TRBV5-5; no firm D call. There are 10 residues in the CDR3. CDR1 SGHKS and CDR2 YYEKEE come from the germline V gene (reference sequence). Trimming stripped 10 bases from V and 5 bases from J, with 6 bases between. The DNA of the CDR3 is TGTGCCGGAAAAACCGGGGAGCTGTTTTTT. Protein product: CAGKTGELFF.

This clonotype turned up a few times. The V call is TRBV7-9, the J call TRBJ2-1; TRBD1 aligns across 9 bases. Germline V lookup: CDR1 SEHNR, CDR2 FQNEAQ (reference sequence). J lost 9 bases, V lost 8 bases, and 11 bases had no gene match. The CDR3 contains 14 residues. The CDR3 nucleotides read TGTGCCAGCGGTTCCATGGACAGGGGCAGTGAGCAGTTCTTC. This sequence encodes CASGSMDRGSEQFF.